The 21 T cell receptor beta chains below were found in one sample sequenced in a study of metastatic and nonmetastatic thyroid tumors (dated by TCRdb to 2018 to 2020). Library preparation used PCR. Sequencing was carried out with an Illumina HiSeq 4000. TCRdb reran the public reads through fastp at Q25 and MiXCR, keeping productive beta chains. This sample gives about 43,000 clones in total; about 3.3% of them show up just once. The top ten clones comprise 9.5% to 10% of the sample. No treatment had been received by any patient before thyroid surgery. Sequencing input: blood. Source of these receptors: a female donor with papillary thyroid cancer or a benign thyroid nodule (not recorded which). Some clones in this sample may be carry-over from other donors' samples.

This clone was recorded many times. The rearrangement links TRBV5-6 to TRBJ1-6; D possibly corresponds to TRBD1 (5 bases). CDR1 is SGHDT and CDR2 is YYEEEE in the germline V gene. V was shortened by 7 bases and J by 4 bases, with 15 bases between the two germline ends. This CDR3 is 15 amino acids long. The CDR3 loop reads CASERGPAYNSPLHF. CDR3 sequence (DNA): TGTGCCAGCGAACGGGGACCGGCGTATAATTCACCCCTCCACTTT. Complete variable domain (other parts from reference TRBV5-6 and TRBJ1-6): DAGVTQSPTHLIKTRGQQVTLRCSPKSGHDTVSWYQQALGQGPQFIFQYYEEEERQRGNFPDRFSGHQFPNYSSELNVNALLLGDSALYLCASERGPAYNSPLHFGNGTRLTVT.

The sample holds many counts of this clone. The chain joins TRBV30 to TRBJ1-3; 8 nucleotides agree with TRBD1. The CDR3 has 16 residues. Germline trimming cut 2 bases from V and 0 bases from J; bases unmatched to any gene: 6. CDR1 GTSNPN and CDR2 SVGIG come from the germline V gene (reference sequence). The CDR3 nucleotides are TGTGCCTGGAGTACCTGGGGACAGGTCTCTGGAAACACCATATATTTT. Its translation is CAWSTWGQVSGNTIYF.

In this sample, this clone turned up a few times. Here the CDR3 reads CASSLRQANQPQHF. The DNA for the CDR3 is TGTGCCAGCAGCCTTAGACAGGCCAATCAGCCCCAGCATTTT. This chain uses TRBV28 with TRBJ1-5, with D possibly matching TRBD1 (6 bases). The CDR3 extends over 14 amino acids. Germline loops: CDR1 MDHEN, CDR2 SYDVKM. V dropped 6 bases and J dropped 3 bases, with 12 bases sitting between them.

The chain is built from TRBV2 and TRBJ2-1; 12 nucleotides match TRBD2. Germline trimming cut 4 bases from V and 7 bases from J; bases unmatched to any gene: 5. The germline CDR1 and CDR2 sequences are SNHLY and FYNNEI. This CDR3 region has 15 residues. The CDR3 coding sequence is TGTGCCAGCAGTGGGACTAGCGGGATCCGGAATGAGCAGTTCTTC. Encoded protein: CASSGTSGIRNEQFF.

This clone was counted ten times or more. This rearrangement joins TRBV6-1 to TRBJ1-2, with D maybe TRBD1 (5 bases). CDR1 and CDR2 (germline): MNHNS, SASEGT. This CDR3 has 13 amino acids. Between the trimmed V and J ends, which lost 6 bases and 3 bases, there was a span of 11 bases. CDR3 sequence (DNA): TGTGCCAGCAGCAGACAGCGGGACTATGGCTACACCTTC. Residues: CASSRQRDYGYTF.

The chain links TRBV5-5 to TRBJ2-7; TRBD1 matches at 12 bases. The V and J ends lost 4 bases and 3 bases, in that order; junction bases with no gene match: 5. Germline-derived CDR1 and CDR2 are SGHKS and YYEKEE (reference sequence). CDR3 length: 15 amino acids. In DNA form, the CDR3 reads TGTGCCAGCAGCCCCCGGGACAGGGGGCTCTACGAGCAGTACTTC. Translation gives CASSPRDRGLYEQYF.

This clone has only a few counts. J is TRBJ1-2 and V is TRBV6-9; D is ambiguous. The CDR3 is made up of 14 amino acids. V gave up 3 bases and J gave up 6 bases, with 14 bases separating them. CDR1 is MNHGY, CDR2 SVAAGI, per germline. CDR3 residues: CASSYPDTYDGYTF. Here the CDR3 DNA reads TGTGCCAGCAGTTACCCCGACACGTACGATGGCTACACCTTC.

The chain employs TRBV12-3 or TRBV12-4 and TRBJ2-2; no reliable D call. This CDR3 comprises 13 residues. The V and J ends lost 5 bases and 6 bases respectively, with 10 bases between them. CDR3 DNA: TGTGCCAGCAGTCTAACCAAGGCCGGGGAGCTGTTTTTT. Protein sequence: CASSLTKAGELFF.

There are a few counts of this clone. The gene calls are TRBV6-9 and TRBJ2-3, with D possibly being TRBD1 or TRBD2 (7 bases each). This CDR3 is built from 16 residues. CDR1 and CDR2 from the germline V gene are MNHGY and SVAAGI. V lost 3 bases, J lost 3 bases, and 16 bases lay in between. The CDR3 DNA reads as TGTGCCAGCAGTTACAGGGGGGGCTTTGGGACAGATACGCAGTATTTT. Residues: CASSYRGGFGTDTQYF.

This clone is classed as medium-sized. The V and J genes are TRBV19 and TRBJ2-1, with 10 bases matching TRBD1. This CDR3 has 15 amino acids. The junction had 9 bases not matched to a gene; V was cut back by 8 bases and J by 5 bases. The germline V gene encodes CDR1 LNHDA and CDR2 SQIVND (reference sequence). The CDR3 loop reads CASQSGTGEHNEQFF. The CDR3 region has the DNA TGTGCCAGTCAATCCGGGACAGGGGAACACAATGAGCAGTTCTTC. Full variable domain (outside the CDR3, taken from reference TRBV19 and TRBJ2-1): DGGITQSPKYLFRKEGQNVTLSCEQNLNHDAMYWYRQDPGQGLRLIYYSQIVNDFQKGDIAEGYSVSREKKESFPLTVTSAQKNPTAFYLCASQSGTGEHNEQFFGPGTRLTVL.

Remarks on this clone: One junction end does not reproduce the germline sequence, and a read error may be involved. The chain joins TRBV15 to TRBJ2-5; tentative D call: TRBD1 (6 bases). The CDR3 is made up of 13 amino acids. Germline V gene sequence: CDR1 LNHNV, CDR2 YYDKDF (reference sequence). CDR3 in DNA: TGTGCCACCATCAGAGGGGGTCAAGAGACCGAGTACTTC. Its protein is CATIRGGQETEYF.

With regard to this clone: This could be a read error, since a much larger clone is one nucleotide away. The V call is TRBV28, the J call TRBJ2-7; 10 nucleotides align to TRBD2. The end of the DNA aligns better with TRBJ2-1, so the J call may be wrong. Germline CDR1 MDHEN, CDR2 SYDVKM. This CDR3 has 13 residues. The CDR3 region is CASSLGTSVEQFF. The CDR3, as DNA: TGTGCCAGCAGTTTGGGGACTAGCGTTGAGCAGTTCTTC.

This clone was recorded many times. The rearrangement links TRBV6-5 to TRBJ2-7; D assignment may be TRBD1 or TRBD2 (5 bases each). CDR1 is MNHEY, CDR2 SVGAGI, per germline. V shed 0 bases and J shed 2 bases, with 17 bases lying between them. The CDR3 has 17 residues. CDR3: CASSYSSGQMGAYEQYF. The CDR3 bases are TGTGCCAGCAGTTACTCGAGCGGCCAAATGGGGGCCTACGAGCAGTACTTC.

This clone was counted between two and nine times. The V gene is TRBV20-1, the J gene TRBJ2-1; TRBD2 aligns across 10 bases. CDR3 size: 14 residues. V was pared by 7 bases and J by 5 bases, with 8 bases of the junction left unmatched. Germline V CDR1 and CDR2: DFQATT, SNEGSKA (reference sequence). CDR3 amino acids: CSVLGLAGDNEQFF. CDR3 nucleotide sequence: TGCAGTGTACTGGGGCTAGCGGGAGACAATGAGCAGTTCTTC.

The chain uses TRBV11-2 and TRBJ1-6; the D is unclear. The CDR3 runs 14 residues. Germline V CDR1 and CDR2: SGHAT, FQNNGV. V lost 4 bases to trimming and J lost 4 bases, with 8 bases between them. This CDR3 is CASSSYFYNSPLHF. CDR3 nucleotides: TGTGCCAGCAGCTCCTACTTTTATAATTCACCCCTCCACTTT. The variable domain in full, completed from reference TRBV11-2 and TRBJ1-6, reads EAGVAQSPRYKIIEKRQSVAFWCNPISGHATLYWYQQILGQGPKLLIQFQNNGVVDDSQLPKDRFSAERLKGVDSTLKIQPAKLEDSAVYLCASSSYFYNSPLHFGNGTRLTVT.

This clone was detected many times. The DNA of the CDR3 is TGTGCCAGCAGCCTCTCGACCATAGCGGGCTCTGGAAACACCATATATTTT. Translating it yields CASSLSTIAGSGNTIYF. The V gene is TRBV16, the J gene TRBJ1-3; the D is unclear. This CDR3 has 17 amino acids. In germline, CDR1 is KGHSY, CDR2 FQNENV. V lost 4 bases, J lost 0 bases, and 16 bases lay in between.

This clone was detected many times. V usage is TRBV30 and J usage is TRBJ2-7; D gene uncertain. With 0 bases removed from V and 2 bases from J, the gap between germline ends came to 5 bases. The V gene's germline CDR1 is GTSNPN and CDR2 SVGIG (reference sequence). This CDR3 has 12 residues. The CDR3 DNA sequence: TGTGCCTGGAGTGTACATACCTACGAGCAGTACTTC. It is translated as CAWSVHTYEQYF.

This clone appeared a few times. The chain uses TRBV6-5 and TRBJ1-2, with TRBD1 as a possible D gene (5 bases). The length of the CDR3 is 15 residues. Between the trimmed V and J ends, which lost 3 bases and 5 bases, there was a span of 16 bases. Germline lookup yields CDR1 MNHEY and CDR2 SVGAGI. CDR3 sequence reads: CASSYVGGGGYGYTF. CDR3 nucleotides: TGTGCCAGCAGTTATGTCGGGGGTGGAGGATATGGCTACACCTTC.

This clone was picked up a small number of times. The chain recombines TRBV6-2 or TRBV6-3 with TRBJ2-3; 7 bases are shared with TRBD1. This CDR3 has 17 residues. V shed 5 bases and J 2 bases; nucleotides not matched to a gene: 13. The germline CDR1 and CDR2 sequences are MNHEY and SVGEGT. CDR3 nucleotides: TGTGCCAGCAGTATTCCAACAGGGGTTCTTCACACAGATACGCAGTATTTT. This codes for CASSIPTGVLHTDTQYF.

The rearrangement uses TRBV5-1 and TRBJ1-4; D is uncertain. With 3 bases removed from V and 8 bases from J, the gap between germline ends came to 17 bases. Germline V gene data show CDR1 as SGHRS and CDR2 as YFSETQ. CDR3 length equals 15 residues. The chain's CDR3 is CASSYTVGLDEKLFF. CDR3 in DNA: TGCGCCAGCAGCTACACTGTAGGGCTAGACGAAAAACTGTTTTTT.

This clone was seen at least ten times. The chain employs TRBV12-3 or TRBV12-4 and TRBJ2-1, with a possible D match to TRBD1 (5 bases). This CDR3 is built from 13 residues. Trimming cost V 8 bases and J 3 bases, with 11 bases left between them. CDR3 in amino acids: CASLTTVYNEQFF. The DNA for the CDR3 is TGTGCCAGCCTAACGACAGTCTACAATGAGCAGTTCTTC.